These 32 T cell receptor beta chains share one sample of origin, sequenced in a study of tumor T cells in aggressive B-cell lymphoma. Here immunoSEQ multiplex PCR was the method, and the copy in TCRdb shows in-frame clones only, minus some. The table has thousands of clones, 70% to 85% seen once. Sequencing used tumor tissue. All receptors derive from an adult with diffuse large B cell lymphoma.

This clone was observed a few times. V and J are TRBV27 and TRBJ1-1; TRBD1 matches 7 bases. CDR1 and CDR2 from the germline V gene are MNHEY and SMNVEV (reference sequence). CDR3 size: 14 residues. Trimming took 3 bases from V and 4 from J; bases not matched to a gene: 5. The DNA of the CDR3 is TGTGCCAGCAGTTTCACGACAGGGTTCACTGAAGCTTTCTTT. The encoded protein is CASSFTTGFTEAFF.

This clone was observed a handful of times. The rearrangement links TRBV4-1 to TRBJ1-1, with D possibly TRBD1 on 5 matching bases. Trimming pared 0 bases from V and 4 bases from J, leaving 12 bases between. The CDR3 loop spans 15 amino acids. In germline, CDR1 is MGHRA, CDR2 YSYEKL. Written as DNA, the CDR3 is TGCGCCAGCAGCCAAGATCGGCAGGGAAGCACTGAAGCTTTCTTT. The encoded protein is CASSQDRQGSTEAFF.

This sequence joins TRBV7-9 and TRBJ2-2; D is unclear. The DNA matches TRBJ1-3 better at its end, which makes the J call doubtful. This CDR3 has 13 amino acids. Looked up from germline, CDR1 is SEHNR and CDR2 is FQNEAQ (reference sequence). The CDR3 bases are TGTGCCAGCAGCTCAGACTCTGGAAACACCATATATTTT. Its protein product is CASSSDSGNTIYF.

The chain uses TRBV6-6 and TRBJ1-1, with D tentatively TRBD1 (6 bases). This CDR3 comprises 14 residues. V gave up 7 bases and J gave up 3 bases, with 15 bases separating them. The V gene's germline CDR1 is MNHNY and CDR2 SVGAGI (reference sequence). In DNA, the CDR3 is TGTGCCAGCAACCTACAGGGAGGGGACACTGAAGCTTTCTTT. This translates into CASNLQGGDTEAFF.

This clone was counted a few times. The CDR3 coding sequence is TGTGCCAGCAGCTTAATGGAGACAGATACGCAGTATTTT. Amino acids: CASSLMETDTQYF. This sequence joins TRBV7-2 and TRBJ2-3; no definite D call. CDR3 length: 13 amino acids. Germline CDR1 reads SGHTA; CDR2 reads FQGNSA. Between the trimmed V and J ends, which lost 2 bases and 3 bases, there was a span of 6 bases.

With respect to this clone: The junction departs from germline at one end; a sequencing error may be responsible. The J gene is TRBJ2-1, the V gene TRBV7-9; 9 bases map to TRBD2. The germline gives CDR1 SEHNR, CDR2 FQNEAQ (reference sequence). CDR3 size: 14 residues. The CDR3 spells CASSSGLAYNEQFF. The CDR3, as DNA: TGTGCCAGCAGCTCGGGACTAGCCTATAATGAGCAGTTCTTC.

The chain carries TRBV5-6 and TRBJ2-6; D perhaps matches TRBD1 (6 bases). The ends were cut back, 4 bases at V and 1 base at J, with 15 bases in the middle. Germline V CDR1 and CDR2: SGHDT, YYEEEE. CDR3 size: 17 residues. DNA for the CDR3: TGTGCCAGCAGCCCGGGACACCTTCCGTCTGGGGCCAACGTCCTGACTTTC. Translated: CASSPGHLPSGANVLTF.

This chain links TRBV4-1 with TRBJ2-1, with 7 bases that match TRBD1. CDR3 size: 16 residues. The V and J ends lost 3 bases and 0 bases, in that order; junction bases with no gene match: 5. CDR1 MGHRA and CDR2 YSYEKL come from the germline V gene. In nucleotides, the CDR3 is TGCGCCAGCAGCCAGACCGGGACAGACTCCTACAATGAGCAGTTCTTC. Translating it yields CASSQTGTDSYNEQFF.

This chain joins TRBV2 and TRBJ1-2; D may be TRBD1 (5 bases). This CDR3 contains 13 residues. Germline CDR1 and CDR2: SNHLY and FYNNEI. V dropped 7 bases and J dropped 4 bases, with 13 bases sitting between them. CDR3 in amino acids: CASTLDKAYGYTF. Here the CDR3 DNA reads TGTGCCAGCACCTTGGACAAGGCCTATGGCTACACCTTC.

In its sample, this clone is large. The rearrangement uses TRBV5-1 and TRBJ1-4; D call uncertain. CDR3 length equals 15 residues. Germline-derived CDR1 and CDR2 are SGHRS and YFSETQ. Trimming shortened V by 3 bases and J by 7 bases, and 16 bases separated the two germline ends. This CDR3 reads CASSSLGREVEKLFF. The DNA of the CDR3 is TGCGCCAGCAGCTCCCTCGGGAGAGAGGTTGAAAAACTGTTTTTT.

The V and J genes are TRBV9 and TRBJ2-7; TRBD1 is a possible D gene (6 bases). The CDR3 is 14 amino acids. V lost 6 bases and J 0 bases, leaving 13 bases between the germline ends. Germline-derived CDR1 and CDR2 are SGDLS and YYNGEE. The CDR3 sequence is CASKRSDSSYEQYF. As DNA, the CDR3 is TGTGCCAGCAAGCGATCGGACAGCTCCTACGAGCAGTACTTC.

The V gene is TRBV25-1, the J gene TRBJ2-1, with D tentatively TRBD2 (5 bases). The V gene's germline CDR1 is MGHDK and CDR2 SYGVNS. The V end lost 3 bases, the J end lost 8 bases, and 26 bases lay between the germline ends. The CDR3 runs 18 residues. The CDR3 is CASSDPPSVAEGRDEQFF. The CDR3 nucleotides read TGTGCCAGCAGTGATCCCCCTTCGGTCGCGGAAGGGCGGGATGAGCAGTTCTTC. The full variable domain, rest sourced from reference TRBV25-1 and TRBJ2-1, is EADIYQTPRYLVIGTGKKITLECSQTMGHDKMYWYQQDPGMELHLIHYSYGVNSTEKGDLSSESTVSRIRTEHFPLTLESARPSHTSQYLCASSDPPSVAEGRDEQFFGPGTRLTVL.

The chain combines TRBV14 with TRBJ2-1, with 7 nucleotides matching TRBD2. Trimming at V came to 4 bases and at J to 12 bases, leaving 9 bases not matched to a gene. The CDR3 spans 13 residues. Looked up from germline, CDR1 is SGHDN and CDR2 is FVKESK. CDR3: CASSPLGLAVQFF. CDR3 DNA sequence: TGTGCCAGCAGCCCTTTGGGGCTAGCGGTGCAGTTCTTC.

This clone has a single count. The J gene is TRBJ2-3, the V gene TRBV19; D remains unclear. The germline V gene has CDR1 LNHDA and CDR2 SQIVND (reference sequence). This CDR3 has 11 amino acids. V was shortened by 5 bases and J by 5 bases, with 5 bases between the two germline ends. The CDR3 coding sequence is TGTGCCAGTAGTGAGAGAGATACGCAGTATTTT. It translates to CASSERDTQYF.

The chain is built from TRBV18 and TRBJ2-7, with unresolved D. The CDR3 extends over 13 amino acids. CDR1 KGHSH and CDR2 LQKENI come from the germline V gene. The V gene lost 3 bases and the J gene lost 1 base, with 7 bases spanning the gap. For the CDR3, the DNA is TGTGCCAGCTCACCTAGAATGTCCTACGAGCAGTACTTC. The encoded protein is CASSPRMSYEQYF.

CDR3 coding DNA: TGTGCCACCACTAGCGGGATGGGCACAGATACGCAGTATTTT. Its protein product is CATTSGMGTDTQYF. V gene TRBV11-2 combines with J gene TRBJ2-3; 10 positions match TRBD2. Germline V CDR1 and CDR2: SGHAT, FQNNGV. V lost 10 bases to trimming and J lost 1 base; unmatched junction nucleotides: 5. CDR3 length equals 14 residues. Using reference TRBV11-2 and TRBJ2-3 for the parts outside the CDR3, the full variable domain is EAGVAQSPRYKIIEKRQSVAFWCNPISGHATLYWYQQILGQGPKLLIQFQNNGVVDDSQLPKDRFSAERLKGVDSTLKIQPAKLEDSAVYLCATTSGMGTDTQYFGPGTRLTVL.

This rearrangement joins TRBV9 to TRBJ2-6; D gene unclear. Germline V gives CDR1 SGDLS, CDR2 YYNGEE. The CDR3 length is 15 residues. V shed 4 bases and J shed 0 bases, with 8 bases lying between them. CDR3: CASSLSLSGANVLTF. In DNA form, the CDR3 reads TGTGCCAGCAGCCTGAGTCTCTCTGGGGCCAACGTCCTGACTTTC.

The CDR3 here is CASSFGGTSGREQYF. The CDR3 DNA follows: TGTGCCAGCAGTTTTGGGGGGACTAGCGGTCGAGAGCAGTACTTC. This sequence joins TRBV28 and TRBJ2-5, with 11 bases identical to TRBD2. The germline V gene encodes CDR1 MDHEN and CDR2 SYDVKM. This CDR3 is 15 amino acids long. V lost 3 bases and J lost 11; bases outside the gene matches: 11.

The V and J genes are TRBV9 and TRBJ2-5; D may be TRBD1 (6 bases). This CDR3 contains 13 residues. Trimming cost V 4 bases and J 7 bases, with 14 bases left between them. In germline, CDR1 is SGDLS, CDR2 YYNGEE. CDR3 sequence (DNA): TGTGCCAGCAGCCTAGGGGGAGATTCGACCCAGTACTTC. Encoded protein: CASSLGGDSTQYF.

By its share, this clone is large. The rearrangement links TRBV10-3 to TRBJ2-1; tentatively, D is TRBD1 (6 bases). The CDR3 is made up of 14 amino acids. The V end was cut by 10 bases, the J end by 5 bases, with 18 bases between. Germline V gene data show CDR1 as ENHRY and CDR2 as SYGVKD. The CDR3 sequence is CATKFSGQHNEQFF. In nucleotides, the CDR3 is TGTGCCACCAAGTTCAGCGGACAGCACAATGAGCAGTTCTTC.

V gene TRBV28 combines with J gene TRBJ2-1; 7 nucleotides align to TRBD2. Germline V gene sequence: CDR1 MDHEN, CDR2 SYDVKM. V lost 3 bases, J lost 6 bases, and 14 bases stayed unmatched. The CDR3 has 17 residues. For the CDR3, the DNA is TGTGCCAGCAGTTTCCCCGGCCTAGCGGCACGCGCCAATGAGCAGTTCTTC. This sequence encodes CASSFPGLAARANEQFF.

The chain couples TRBV4-2 to TRBJ2-7; 9 bases line up with TRBD2. The ends lost 0 bases at V and 0 bases at J; junction bases unmatched: 3. Germline V lookup: CDR1 LGHNA, CDR2 YNFKEQ. This CDR3 is built from 16 residues. The DNA of the CDR3 is TGTGCCAGCAGCCAAGAGATAGCGGGAGCCTCCTACGAGCAGTACTTC. This codes for CASSQEIAGASYEQYF.

The J gene is TRBJ1-2, the V gene TRBV30; 9 positions agree with TRBD1. Germline V gene lookup returns CDR1 GTSNPN and CDR2 SVGIG (reference sequence). The V gene end was trimmed by 1 base and the J gene end by 2 bases; junction bases not matched to a gene: 2. CDR3 size: 14 residues. This chain's CDR3 is CAWSGTGANYGYTF. CDR3 nucleotides: TGTGCCTGGAGTGGGACAGGGGCGAACTATGGCTACACCTTC.

The chain combines TRBV28 with TRBJ1-2; D remains unclear. The CDR3 runs to 13 residues. Per the germline V gene, CDR1 is MDHEN and CDR2 is SYDVKM. Trimming removed 10 bases at V and 5 bases at J, with 17 bases between. The CDR3 region is CAISRRLLYGYTF. The CDR3 DNA follows: TGTGCCATCTCTCGGAGACTGCTTTATGGCTACACCTTC.

The V and J genes are TRBV5-6 and TRBJ1-4, with D possibly matching TRBD1 (5 bases). Germline V gene sequence: CDR1 SGHDT, CDR2 YYEEEE. The CDR3 consists of 13 residues. Trimming stripped 2 bases from V and 8 bases from J, with 10 bases between. The CDR3 DNA reads TGTGCCAGCAGCTTATCAGGGAAAGAAAAACTGTTTTTT. It yields the protein CASSLSGKEKLFF.

The chain combines TRBV18 with TRBJ2-5; 8 bases line up with TRBD1. The CDR3 is 15 amino acids. Germline V gene sequence: CDR1 KGHSH, CDR2 LQKENI. Unmatched junction bases numbered 8, after V lost 3 bases and J lost 5 bases. CDR3 amino acids: CASSPMETGAETQYF. The CDR3 DNA is TGTGCCAGCTCACCGATGGAGACAGGGGCCGAGACCCAGTACTTC.

This clone was detected only a few times. This sequence joins TRBV7-2 and TRBJ2-5; 7 bases map to TRBD2. The CDR3 runs 13 residues. J gave up 5 bases and V 5 bases, and 5 bases lay outside the gene matches. Germline V gene sequence: CDR1 SGHTA, CDR2 FQGNSA. In nucleotides, the CDR3 is TGTGCCAGCAGCCGGGAGGTTAAGGAGACCCAGTACTTC. Translated, it gives CASSREVKETQYF. Full variable domain (remainder filled in from reference TRBV7-2 and TRBJ2-5): GAGVSQSPSNKVTEKGKDVELRCDPISGHTALYWYRQSLGQGLEFLIYFQGNSAPDKSGLPSDRFSAERTGGSVSTLTIQRTQQEDSAVYLCASSREVKETQYFGPGTRLLVL.

The CDR3 loop is CASSSLLRGTADTEAFF. The CDR3 bases are TGTGCCAGCAGTTCACTCCTGAGGGGGACGGCGGACACTGAAGCTTTCTTT. This chain links TRBV28 with TRBJ1-1; D might be TRBD1 (6 bases). Per germline, CDR1 MDHEN and CDR2 SYDVKM. With 4 bases removed from V and 3 bases from J, the gap between germline ends came to 21 bases. This CDR3 has 17 amino acids.

This clone was observed a handful of times. CDR3 DNA sequence: TGTGCCAGCAGCCCGGTTAGGGAGGGTGGCTACACCTTC. Protein sequence: CASSPVREGGYTF. The rearrangement joins TRBV5-5 to TRBJ1-2, with no clear D. Germline V gene data show CDR1 as SGHKS and CDR2 as YYEKEE (reference sequence). The V gene lost 4 bases and the J gene lost 7 bases, with 14 bases spanning the gap. This CDR3 comprises 13 residues.

V and J are TRBV29-1 and TRBJ1-1; weak D call: TRBD1 (5 bases). Germline-derived CDR1 and CDR2 are SQVTM and ANQGSEA. V lost 5 bases and J lost 0, with 7 bases in between. This CDR3 is 12 amino acids long. CDR3 sequence reads: CSVNRMNTEAFF. The CDR3 coding sequence is TGCAGCGTTAACAGGATGAACACTGAAGCTTTCTTT.

V gene TRBV11-1 combines with J gene TRBJ2-7; D may be TRBD1 (6 bases). V gave up 3 bases and J gave up 0 bases, with 12 bases separating them. The CDR3 runs 15 residues. In germline, CDR1 is SGHAT, CDR2 FQDESV (reference sequence). CDR3 amino acids: CASSLADRSSYEQYF. In DNA form, the CDR3 reads TGTGCCAGCAGCTTGGCCGACAGGAGCTCCTACGAGCAGTACTTC. Filled out from reference TRBV11-1 and TRBJ2-7, the complete variable domain reads EAEVAQSPRYKITEKSQAVAFWCDPISGHATLYWYRQILGQGPELLVQFQDESVVDDSQLPKDRFSAERLKGVDSTLKIQPAELGDSAMYLCASSLADRSSYEQYFGPGTRLTVT.

The rearrangement joins TRBV7-2 to TRBJ2-7; 7 bases are shared with TRBD2. The V gene end was trimmed by 1 base and the J gene end by 4 bases; junction bases not matched to a gene: 4. The CDR3 extends over 14 amino acids. The germline gives CDR1 SGHTA, CDR2 FQGNSA. The CDR3, as DNA: TGTGCCAGCAGCTTAGACGGGACTAAATACGAGCAGTACTTC. This encodes CASSLDGTKYEQYF.